What follows are 22 T cell receptor beta chains derived from one specimen sequenced in a study of T cells expressing NK-cell markers. Each CDR3 protein gets one entry in TCRdb, which reprocessed the 5' RACE reads and gives no DNA. This sample's table reports fewer than 400,000 distinct CDR3 sequences. Sequencing input: blood T cells: a sorted CD56 or NKG2C T cell subset, CD4+ or CD8+ T cells, or bulk PBMC T cells (not recorded which). Source of these receptors: a woman in her forties or fifties in good health.

The chain couples TRBV24-1 to TRBJ2-3; the TCRdb D gene call, TRBD2, has no DNA to confirm it. Germline values: CDR1 KGHDR, CDR2 SFDVKD. The CDR3 totals 12 residues. This CDR3 reads CAVGSGVDTQYF.

The genes are TRBV4-1 and TRBJ2-5. The germline CDR1 and CDR2 sequences are MGHRA and YSYEKL. The CDR3 length is 14 residues. The CDR3 sequence is CASSQVRGTETQYF.

The V and J genes are TRBV25-1 and TRBJ1-6; with no DNA, the TCRdb D assignment of TRBD1 cannot be verified. This CDR3 region has 14 residues. Germline V CDR1 and CDR2: MGHDK, SYGVNS. The CDR3 reads CASTGTGLNSPLHF.

The genes are TRBV7-3 and TRBJ2-2. Per the germline V gene, CDR1 is SGHTA and CDR2 is FQGTGA. The CDR3 totals 14 residues. The CDR3 spells CASSLRGWTGELFF.

The chain employs TRBV27 and TRBJ2-1; TCRdb gives TRBD1 as the D gene, but with no DNA this cannot be confirmed. Germline CDR1 and CDR2: MNHEY and SMNVEV (reference sequence). The CDR3 length is 14 residues. This CDR3 reads CASSFLGDYNEQFF.

CDR3 sequence reads: CASSRGQYNEQFF. The rearrangement joins TRBV5-1 to TRBJ2-1; TCRdb lists TRBD1, though no DNA is available to test this call. The CDR3 sequence is 13 residues long. Germline CDR1 is SGHRS and CDR2 is YFSETQ.

The chain carries TRBV27 and TRBJ1-2. This CDR3 is 16 amino acids long. Germline lookup yields CDR1 MNHEY and CDR2 SMNVEV (reference sequence). The CDR3 sequence: CASSPTGGLPLYGYTF.

This chain links TRBV29-1 with TRBJ2-7; checking the TCRdb D call of TRBD1 is not possible without DNA. The germline CDR1 and CDR2 sequences are SQVTM and ANQGSEA. The CDR3 length is 16 residues. Here the CDR3 reads CSVGGEPGTGPYEQYF.

The V call is TRBV12-3 or TRBV12-4, the J call TRBJ2-1; TCRdb lists TRBD1, though no DNA is available to test this call. The CDR3 loop spans 16 amino acids. The CDR3: CASSLGGITSYNEQFF.

The CDR3 sequence: CASGSLGATGELFF. The chain has TRBV12-3 or TRBV12-4 and TRBJ2-2; there is no DNA to check the TCRdb D call of TRBD2. The CDR3 runs to 14 residues.

V is TRBV11-2 and J is TRBJ2-3; as DNA is missing, the TRBD2 call by TCRdb cannot be tested. This CDR3 is 13 amino acids long. Looked up from germline, CDR1 is SGHAT and CDR2 is FQNNGV. The CDR3 loop reads CASSLVAGDTQYF.

The chain uses TRBV3-1 and TRBJ2-1; TCRdb's D call of TRBD2 is untestable without DNA. Looked up from germline, CDR1 is LGHDT and CDR2 is YNNKEL (reference sequence). The CDR3 contains 13 residues. CDR3 sequence: CASSQGTSGRQFF.

The rearrangement uses TRBV5-1 and TRBJ1-1; TCRdb's assignment of TRBD1 cannot be checked, as there is no DNA. CDR3 size: 15 residues. Germline V gene sequence: CDR1 SGHRS, CDR2 YFSETQ. CDR3 loop: CASSSSDRLGTEAFF.

This sequence joins TRBV19 and TRBJ2-1; TCRdb indicates TRBD2, and absent DNA this call remains unverified. This CDR3 is built from 14 residues. CDR1 is LNHDA, CDR2 SQIVND, per germline (reference sequence). The CDR3 protein is CASTPGVSVNEQFF.

This chain connects TRBV7-3 to TRBJ2-2. Germline V lookup: CDR1 SGHTA, CDR2 FQGTGA. The length of the CDR3 is 15 residues. The CDR3 sequence: CASSLEGNRGGELFF.

J is TRBJ1-5 and V is TRBV5-6; checking the TCRdb D call of TRBD1 is not possible without DNA. Germline V lookup: CDR1 SGHDT, CDR2 YYEEEE. The CDR3 is made up of 15 amino acids. The CDR3 loop reads CASSFSPRDNQPQHF.

The chain combines TRBV20-1 with TRBJ2-2; TCRdb returns TRBD2, unconfirmable since there is no DNA. The V gene's germline CDR1 is DFQATT and CDR2 SNEGSKA (reference sequence). The CDR3 covers 14 residues. The CDR3 protein is CSARLAGDTGELFF.

This chain uses TRBV6-1 with TRBJ1-3. The CDR3 is 18 residues long. Per the germline V gene, CDR1 is MNHNS and CDR2 is SASEGT. The CDR3 spells CASSDMLRSGSSGNTIYF.

The chain joins TRBV6-5 to TRBJ2-2; TCRdb reports TRBD1, a call that lacks DNA to check it against. Looked up from germline, CDR1 is MNHEY and CDR2 is SVGAGI. This CDR3 is built from 13 residues. This chain's CDR3 is CASRKGGAGELFF.

This sequence joins TRBV20-1 and TRBJ1-4; the D call of TRBD1 rests on TCRdb alone, since no DNA is present to check it. This CDR3 is 15 amino acids long. Germline values: CDR1 DFQATT, CDR2 SNEGSKA (reference sequence). The CDR3 here is CSATGTAATNEKLFF.

The chain is built from TRBV5-1 and TRBJ1-2. Germline V gives CDR1 SGHRS, CDR2 YFSETQ. The CDR3 is made up of 17 amino acids. The CDR3 spells CASSLDGYPTNEGGYTF.

This CDR3 is CASSSTGTIVVHEQFF. The chain employs TRBV6-1 and TRBJ2-1; TCRdb's D gene call, TRBD1, goes unchecked for lack of DNA. This CDR3 has 16 amino acids. The V gene's germline CDR1 is MNHNS and CDR2 SASEGT.